This passage covers 15 T cell receptor beta chains from one sample sequenced in a study of T cell changes during pregnancy in multiple sclerosis. Sequenced by immunoSEQ multiplex PCR; TCRdb stores in-frame clones only, minus some. Among tens of thousands of clones, 90% were seen once, and the ten largest hold 5% to 5.5%. The sequenced sample was peripheral blood, obtained in the third trimester of pregnancy. The origin of the receptors is a female donor in good health, enrolled as a control in a pregnancy study.

V and J are TRBV21-1 and TRBJ1-1; no DNA check was done on the table's D call, TRBD1. TRBV21-1 is a recognized pseudogene. CDR3 size: 14 residues. The CDR3 protein is CASSKEDRGSEAFF. The CDR3 DNA reads as TGTGCCAGCAGCAAAGAGGACAGGGGCTCTGAAGCTTTCTTT.

The V call is TRBV9, the J call TRBJ1-4; D is unclear. CDR3 length: 13 residues. Germline V lookup: CDR1 SGDLS, CDR2 YYNGEE. V was shortened by 0 bases and J by 8 bases, with 8 bases between the two germline ends. As DNA, the CDR3 is TGTGCCAGCAGCGTAGGGCACAGCGAAAAACTGTTTTTT. This sequence encodes CASSVGHSEKLFF.

This rearrangement joins TRBV6-5 to TRBJ2-1; D unresolved. Germline V gene data show CDR1 as MNHEY and CDR2 as SVGAGI. V lost 6 bases and J lost 6, with 12 bases in between. This CDR3 is built from 13 residues. CDR3 DNA: TGTGCCAGCAGCTCTCTGCGTTCCAATGAGCAGTTCTTC. Encoded protein: CASSSLRSNEQFF.

Comments on this clone: A junction boundary mismatches the germline segment, possibly from a read error. This chain joins TRBV19 and TRBJ1-5; 9 nucleotides agree with TRBD1. This CDR3 comprises 14 residues. Per the germline V gene, CDR1 is LNHDA and CDR2 is SQIVND (reference sequence). This CDR3 reads CASSVRDRDQSQHF. DNA for the CDR3: TGTGCCAGTAGTGTTCGGGACAGGGATCAGTCCCAGCATTTT.

The CDR3 sequence is CASSQPASGALAQFF. DNA for the CDR3: TGCGCCAGCAGCCAACCGGCTAGCGGGGCCTTGGCGCAGTTCTTC. The chain links TRBV4-1 to TRBJ2-1; 9 bases align to TRBD2. V gave up 2 bases and J gave up 12 bases; unmatched junction bases: 11. In germline, CDR1 is MGHRA, CDR2 YSYEKL. This CDR3 has 15 residues.

This clone appeared a single time. The rearrangement uses TRBV28 and TRBJ2-1; the match to TRBD1 covers 10 bases. CDR3 length: 16 residues. CDR1 and CDR2 from the germline V gene are MDHEN and SYDVKM. Unmatched junction bases numbered 7, after V lost 5 bases and J lost 3 bases. The CDR3 reads CASSPRQGAIYNEQFF. CDR3 nucleotides: TGTGCCAGCAGTCCTCGACAGGGGGCCATCTACAATGAGCAGTTCTTC.

The V and J genes are TRBV27 and TRBJ2-1; 9 bases map to TRBD1. Trimming removed 6 bases from V and 3 bases from J; junction bases left unmatched: 3. In germline, CDR1 is MNHEY, CDR2 SMNVEV (reference sequence). The CDR3 is made up of 14 amino acids. The CDR3 DNA sequence: TGTGCCAGCAGGGGACAGGGAAACTACAATGAGCAGTTCTTC. Protein sequence: CASRGQGNYNEQFF.

The chain combines TRBV15 with TRBJ2-7; D is uncertain. Germline-derived CDR1 and CDR2 are LNHNV and YYDKDF (reference sequence). V lost 5 bases and J lost 2, with 16 bases in between. The CDR3 extends over 15 amino acids. The DNA of the CDR3 is TGTGCCACCAGCGAGCCCCAGGCCAGACCCTACGAGCAGTACTTC. Its translation is CATSEPQARPYEQYF.

The chain couples TRBV6-1 to TRBJ1-2; 9 bases line up with TRBD1. The CDR3 extends over 15 amino acids. The trim removed 3 bases at V and 9 bases at J, leaving 11 bases unmatched. The germline CDR1 and CDR2 sequences are MNHNS and SASEGT. This CDR3 is CASSDKSGQGPSYTF. CDR3 nucleotides: TGTGCCAGCAGTGACAAGTCGGGACAGGGTCCCAGCTACACCTTC.

This chain joins TRBV5-1 and TRBJ2-3; TRBD1 agrees at 9 bases. The CDR3 extends over 19 amino acids. Germline loops: CDR1 SGHRS, CDR2 YFSETQ. Losses at the gene ends were 5 bases for V and 4 bases for J; bases not matched to a gene: 20. CDR3 in amino acids: CASSMPGQGTGRRSDTQYF. Here the CDR3 DNA reads TGCGCCAGCAGTATGCCGGGACAGGGTACCGGGCGGCGGTCAGATACGCAGTATTTT. The whole variable domain, filled in from reference TRBV5-1 and TRBJ2-3, reads KAGVTQTPRYLIKTRGQQVTLSCSPISGHRSVSWYQQTPGQGLQFLFEYFSETQRNKGNFPGRFSGRQFSNSRSEMNVSTLELGDSALYLCASSMPGQGTGRRSDTQYFGPGTRLTVL.

Concerning this clone itself: The junction and the germline gene differ at one end; a read error may be behind it. The chain is built from TRBV9 and TRBJ2-1, with 9 positions matching TRBD2. Germline loops: CDR1 SGDLS, CDR2 YYNGEE. This CDR3 comprises 13 residues. DNA of the CDR3: TGTGCCAGTAGCGGGAGATTGAGCAATGAGCAGTTCTTC. Translating gives CASSGRLSNEQFF.

The genes are TRBV19 and TRBJ2-7, with TRBD1 matching 10 bases. This CDR3 is 15 amino acids long. With 4 bases clipped from V and 3 bases from J, the junction kept 6 bases outside the gene matches. Germline CDR1 and CDR2: LNHDA and SQIVND (reference sequence). CDR3 sequence: CASSTWTGGLYEQYF. The CDR3 region has the DNA TGTGCCAGTAGTACCTGGACAGGGGGACTCTACGAGCAGTACTTC.

This clone was seen just once. This chain connects TRBV4-3 to TRBJ2-3; TRBD1 aligns across 11 bases. CDR3 length equals 18 residues. Germline-derived CDR1 and CDR2 are LGHNA and YSLEER. With V trimmed by 0 bases and J by 4 bases, 9 bases remained unmatched. CDR3 loop: CASSQDPPGTGGSDTQYF. DNA for the CDR3: TGCGCCAGCAGCCAAGATCCCCCCGGGACAGGGGGGTCAGATACGCAGTATTTT.

This clone was seen a handful of times. The CDR3 region is CASSYSTGGRSYEQYF. The CDR3 DNA reads as TGTGCCAGCAGTTACTCGACGGGCGGGAGGTCCTACGAGCAGTACTTC. This sequence joins TRBV6-5 and TRBJ2-7, with 8 bases lining up with TRBD2. CDR1 and CDR2 (germline): MNHEY, SVGAGI. The CDR3 has 16 amino acids. Losses at the gene ends were 0 bases for V and 1 base for J; bases not matched to a gene: 5.

This clone showed up just once. The J gene is TRBJ2-6, the V gene TRBV14; D perhaps matches TRBD2 (5 bases). The CDR3 is 16 amino acids. V was clipped by 1 base and J by 0 bases, with 7 bases between them. Per the germline V gene, CDR1 is SGHDN and CDR2 is FVKESK. In DNA form, the CDR3 reads TGTGCCAGCAGCCAAGGGAGGTACTCTGGGGCCAACGTCCTGACTTTC. Its protein product is CASSQGRYSGANVLTF.